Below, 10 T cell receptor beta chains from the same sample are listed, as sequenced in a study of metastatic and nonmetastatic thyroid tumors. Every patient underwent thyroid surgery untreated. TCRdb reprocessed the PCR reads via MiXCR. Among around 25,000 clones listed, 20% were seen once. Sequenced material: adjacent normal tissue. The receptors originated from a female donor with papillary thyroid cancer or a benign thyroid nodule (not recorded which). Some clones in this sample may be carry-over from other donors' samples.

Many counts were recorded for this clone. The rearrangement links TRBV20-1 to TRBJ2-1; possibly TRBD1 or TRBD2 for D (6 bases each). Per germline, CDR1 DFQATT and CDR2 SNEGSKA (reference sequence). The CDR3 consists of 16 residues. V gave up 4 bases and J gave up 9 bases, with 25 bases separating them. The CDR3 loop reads CSAKTGAGLVGGEQFF. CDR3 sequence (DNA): TGCAGTGCTAAGACAGGTGCGGGGCTAGTTGGGGGTGAGCAGTTCTTC.

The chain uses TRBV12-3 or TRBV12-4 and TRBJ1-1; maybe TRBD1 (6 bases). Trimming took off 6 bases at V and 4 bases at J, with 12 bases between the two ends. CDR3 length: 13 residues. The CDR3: CASSRQQGTEAFF. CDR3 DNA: TGTGCCAGCAGCCGCCAACAGGGCACTGAAGCTTTCTTT.

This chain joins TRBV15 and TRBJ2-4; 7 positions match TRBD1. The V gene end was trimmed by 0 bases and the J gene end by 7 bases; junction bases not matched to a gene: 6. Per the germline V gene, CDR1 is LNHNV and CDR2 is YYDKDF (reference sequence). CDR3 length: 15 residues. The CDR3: CATSRDKGAINIQYF. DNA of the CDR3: TGTGCCACCAGCAGAGATAAGGGGGCGATCAACATTCAGTACTTC.

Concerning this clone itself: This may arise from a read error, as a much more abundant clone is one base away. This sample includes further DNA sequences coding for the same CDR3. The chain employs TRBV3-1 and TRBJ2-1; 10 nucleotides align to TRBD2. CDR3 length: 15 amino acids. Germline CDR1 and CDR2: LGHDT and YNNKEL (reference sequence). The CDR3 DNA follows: TGTGCCAGTAGCCAACATAGCGGGAGGTCCAATGAGCAGTTCTTC. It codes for CASSQHSGRSNEQFF.

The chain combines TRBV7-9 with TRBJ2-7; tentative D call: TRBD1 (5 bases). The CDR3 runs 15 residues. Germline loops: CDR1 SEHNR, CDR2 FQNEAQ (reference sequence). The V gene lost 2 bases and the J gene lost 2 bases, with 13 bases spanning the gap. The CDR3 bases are TGTGCCAGCAGCTTACGGCAGGGTAGGCCCTACGAGCAGTACTTC. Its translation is CASSLRQGRPYEQYF.

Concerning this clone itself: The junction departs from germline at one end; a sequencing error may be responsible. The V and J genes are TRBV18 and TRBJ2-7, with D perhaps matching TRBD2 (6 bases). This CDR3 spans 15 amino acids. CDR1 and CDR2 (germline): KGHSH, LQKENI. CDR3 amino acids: CAGSPDTGSSYEQYF. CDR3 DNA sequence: TGTGCCGGCTCACCCGACACCGGGAGCTCCTACGAGCAGTACTTC.

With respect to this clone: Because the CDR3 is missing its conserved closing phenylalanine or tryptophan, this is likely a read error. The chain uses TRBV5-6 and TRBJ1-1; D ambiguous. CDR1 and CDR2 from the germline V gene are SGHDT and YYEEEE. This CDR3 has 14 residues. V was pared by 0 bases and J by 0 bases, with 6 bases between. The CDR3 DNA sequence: TGTGCCAGCAGCTTGGGACATCTGAACACTGAAGCTTTCTCT. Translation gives CASSLGHLNTEAFS.

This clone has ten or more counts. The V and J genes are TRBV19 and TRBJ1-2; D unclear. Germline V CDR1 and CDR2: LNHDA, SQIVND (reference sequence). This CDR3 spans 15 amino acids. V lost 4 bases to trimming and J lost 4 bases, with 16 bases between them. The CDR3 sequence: CASSRPASGGYGYTF. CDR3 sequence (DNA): TGTGCCAGTAGTAGACCAGCCTCAGGAGGCTATGGCTACACCTTC.

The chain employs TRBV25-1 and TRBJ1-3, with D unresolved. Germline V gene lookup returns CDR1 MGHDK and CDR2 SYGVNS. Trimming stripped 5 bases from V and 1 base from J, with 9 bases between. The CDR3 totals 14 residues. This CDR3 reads CASSPHLSGNTIYF. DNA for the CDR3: TGTGCCAGCAGTCCCCACTTGTCTGGAAACACCATATATTTT.

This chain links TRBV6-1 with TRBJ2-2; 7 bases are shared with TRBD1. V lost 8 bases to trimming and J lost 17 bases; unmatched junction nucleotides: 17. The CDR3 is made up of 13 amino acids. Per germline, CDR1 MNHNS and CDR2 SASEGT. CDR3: CASQGQNTGDLFF. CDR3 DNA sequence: TGTGCCAGCCAGGGACAGAACACCGGGGATCTTTTTTTT.